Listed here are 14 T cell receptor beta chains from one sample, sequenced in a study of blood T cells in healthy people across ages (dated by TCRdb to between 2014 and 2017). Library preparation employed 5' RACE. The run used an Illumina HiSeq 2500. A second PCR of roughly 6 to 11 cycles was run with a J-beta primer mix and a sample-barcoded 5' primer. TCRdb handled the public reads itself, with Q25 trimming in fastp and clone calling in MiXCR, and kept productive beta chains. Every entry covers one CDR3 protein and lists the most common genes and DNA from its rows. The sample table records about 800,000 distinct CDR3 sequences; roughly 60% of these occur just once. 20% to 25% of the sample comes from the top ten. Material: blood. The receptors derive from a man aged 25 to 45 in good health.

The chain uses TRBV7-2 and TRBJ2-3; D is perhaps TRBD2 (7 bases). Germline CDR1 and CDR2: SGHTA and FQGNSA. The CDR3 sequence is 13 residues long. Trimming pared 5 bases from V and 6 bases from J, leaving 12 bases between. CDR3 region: CASSGLGGDTQYF. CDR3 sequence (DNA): TGTGCCAGCAGCGGACTAGGGGGGGATACGCAGTATTTT. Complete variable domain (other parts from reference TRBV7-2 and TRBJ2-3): GAGVSQSPSNKVTEKGKDVELRCDPISGHTALYWYRQSLGQGLEFLIYFQGNSAPDKSGLPSDRFSAERTGGSVSTLTIQRTQQEDSAVYLCASSGLGGDTQYFGPGTRLTVL.

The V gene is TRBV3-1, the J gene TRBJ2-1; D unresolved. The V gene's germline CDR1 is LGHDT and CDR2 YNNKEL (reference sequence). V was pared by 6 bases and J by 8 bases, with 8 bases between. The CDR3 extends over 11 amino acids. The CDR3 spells CASRLRHEQFF. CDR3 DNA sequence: TGTGCCAGCAGGCTCAGACATGAGCAGTTCTTC.

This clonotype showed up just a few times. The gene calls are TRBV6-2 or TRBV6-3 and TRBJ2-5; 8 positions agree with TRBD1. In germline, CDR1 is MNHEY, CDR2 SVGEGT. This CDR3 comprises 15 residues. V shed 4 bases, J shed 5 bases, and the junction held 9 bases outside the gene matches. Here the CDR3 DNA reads TGTGCCAGCAGTTCCCAGACCGGACAGGGCGAGACCCAGTACTTC. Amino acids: CASSSQTGQGETQYF.

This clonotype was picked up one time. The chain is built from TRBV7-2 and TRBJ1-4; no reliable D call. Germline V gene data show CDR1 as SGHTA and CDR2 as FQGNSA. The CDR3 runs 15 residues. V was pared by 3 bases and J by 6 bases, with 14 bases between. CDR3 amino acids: CASSFKPGIYEKLFF. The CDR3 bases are TGTGCCAGCAGCTTTAAGCCGGGCATATATGAAAAACTGTTTTTT.

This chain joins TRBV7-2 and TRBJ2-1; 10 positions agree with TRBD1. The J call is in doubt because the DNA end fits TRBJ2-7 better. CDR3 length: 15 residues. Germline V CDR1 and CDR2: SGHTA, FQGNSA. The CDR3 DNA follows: TGTGCCAGCAGACAGGGGACAGGGGTTAGGAATGAGCAGTACTTC. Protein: CASRQGTGVRNEQYF.

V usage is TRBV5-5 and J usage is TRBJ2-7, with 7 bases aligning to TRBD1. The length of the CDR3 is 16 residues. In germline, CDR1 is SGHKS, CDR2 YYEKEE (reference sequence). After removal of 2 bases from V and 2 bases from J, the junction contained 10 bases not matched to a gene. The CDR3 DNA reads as TGTGCCAGCAGCTTCCATCCCGGGCAGGGGGCCTACGAGCAGTACTTC. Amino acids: CASSFHPGQGAYEQYF.

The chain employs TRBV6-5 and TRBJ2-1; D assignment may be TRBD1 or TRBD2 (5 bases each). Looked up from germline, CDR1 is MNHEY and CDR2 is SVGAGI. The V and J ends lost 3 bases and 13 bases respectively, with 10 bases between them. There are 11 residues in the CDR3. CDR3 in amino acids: CASSYGGTQFF. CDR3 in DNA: TGTGCCAGCAGTTATGGTGGGACCCAGTTCTTC.

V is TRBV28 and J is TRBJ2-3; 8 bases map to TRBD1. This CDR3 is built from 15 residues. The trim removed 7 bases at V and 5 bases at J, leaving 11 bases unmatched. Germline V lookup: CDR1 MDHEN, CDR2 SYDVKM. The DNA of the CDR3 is TGTGCCAGCACCTTAGGAGGACAGGGAGGAGATACGCAGTATTTT. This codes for CASTLGGQGGDTQYF.

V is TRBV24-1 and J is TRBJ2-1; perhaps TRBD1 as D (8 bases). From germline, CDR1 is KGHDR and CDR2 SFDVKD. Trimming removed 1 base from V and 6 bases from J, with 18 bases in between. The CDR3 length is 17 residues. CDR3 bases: TGTGCCACCAGTGATTTCGTCAGGACAGGGAGGGTCAATGAGCAGTTCTTC. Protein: CATSDFVRTGRVNEQFF.

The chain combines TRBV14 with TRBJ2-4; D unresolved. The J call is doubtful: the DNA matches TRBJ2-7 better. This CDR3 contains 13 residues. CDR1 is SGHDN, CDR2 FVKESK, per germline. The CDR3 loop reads CASSGLQRSEQYF. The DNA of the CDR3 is TGTGCCAGCAGCGGATTGCAGAGGAGCGAGCAGTACTTC.

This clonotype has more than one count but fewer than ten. In DNA form, the CDR3 reads TGTGCCAGCAGCCCGGGAGTTGGGGCCAACGTCCTGACTTTC. This codes for CASSPGVGANVLTF. The chain employs TRBV11-2 and TRBJ2-6, with D possibly TRBD2 on 6 matching bases. Germline CDR1 SGHAT, CDR2 FQNNGV. V lost 5 bases and J 3 bases, leaving 8 bases between the germline ends. The CDR3 has 14 residues. Full variable domain (rest looked up from reference TRBV11-2 and TRBJ2-6): EAGVAQSPRYKIIEKRQSVAFWCNPISGHATLYWYQQILGQGPKLLIQFQNNGVVDDSQLPKDRFSAERLKGVDSTLKIQPAKLEDSAVYLCASSPGVGANVLTFGAGSRLTVL.

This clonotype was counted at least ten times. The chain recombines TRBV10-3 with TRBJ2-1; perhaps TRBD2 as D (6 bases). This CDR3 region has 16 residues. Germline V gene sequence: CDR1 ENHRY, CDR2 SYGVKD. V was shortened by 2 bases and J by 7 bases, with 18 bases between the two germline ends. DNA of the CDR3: TGTGCCATCAGTGAGGGCCGTCCTAGCGCCTTAAATGAGCAGTTCTTC. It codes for CAISEGRPSALNEQFF.

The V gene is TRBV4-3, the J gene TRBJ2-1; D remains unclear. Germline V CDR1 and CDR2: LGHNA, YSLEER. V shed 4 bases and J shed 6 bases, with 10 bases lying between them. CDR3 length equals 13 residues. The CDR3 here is CASSRNRFNEQFF. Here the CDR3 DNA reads TGCGCCAGCAGCCGCAATCGTTTCAATGAGCAGTTCTTC.

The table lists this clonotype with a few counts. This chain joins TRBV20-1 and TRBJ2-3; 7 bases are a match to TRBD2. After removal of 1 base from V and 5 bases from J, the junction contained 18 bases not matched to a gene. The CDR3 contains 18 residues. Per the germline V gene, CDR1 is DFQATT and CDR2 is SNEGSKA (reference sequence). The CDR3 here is CSARGPVGASGGKDTQYF. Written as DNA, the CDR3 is TGCAGTGCTAGAGGACCGGTAGGGGCTAGCGGCGGAAAAGATACGCAGTATTTT.